The sequence of this T cell receptor (beta chain) was determined in a study of neurological immune-mediated disorders. About this clonotype itself: What it binds is not known. It may be a read error: a sequence one base away is much more abundant.

The V gene's germline CDR1 is SGHVS and CDR2 FQNEAQ. This CDR3 has 20 residues. 5'RACE with 10-nucleotide random UMIs generated the cDNA. One entry per CDR3 protein results from TCRdb running MiXCR on the 5' RACE reads. Here the sample spans tens of thousands of distinct CDR3 sequences, over 10% being singletons. Time point here: longitudinal time-point 2. Whole-study findings and limits: Multiple sclerosis, the disease with the least TCR clonal expansion, fell below healthy controls, whereas HTLV-1-associated myelopathy showed the most.

The source material was PBMCs. The TCR originated in a female donor with HTLV-1-associated myelopathy (HAM/TSP). The chain carries TRBV7-8 and TRBJ2-1; 11 nucleotides match TRBD2. Written as DNA, the CDR3 is TGTGCCAGCAGCTTAGTTGGTTCAGGGAATAGCGGGGGGGCGTACAGTGAGCAGTTCTTC. Encoded protein: CASSLVGSGNSGGAYSEQFF.